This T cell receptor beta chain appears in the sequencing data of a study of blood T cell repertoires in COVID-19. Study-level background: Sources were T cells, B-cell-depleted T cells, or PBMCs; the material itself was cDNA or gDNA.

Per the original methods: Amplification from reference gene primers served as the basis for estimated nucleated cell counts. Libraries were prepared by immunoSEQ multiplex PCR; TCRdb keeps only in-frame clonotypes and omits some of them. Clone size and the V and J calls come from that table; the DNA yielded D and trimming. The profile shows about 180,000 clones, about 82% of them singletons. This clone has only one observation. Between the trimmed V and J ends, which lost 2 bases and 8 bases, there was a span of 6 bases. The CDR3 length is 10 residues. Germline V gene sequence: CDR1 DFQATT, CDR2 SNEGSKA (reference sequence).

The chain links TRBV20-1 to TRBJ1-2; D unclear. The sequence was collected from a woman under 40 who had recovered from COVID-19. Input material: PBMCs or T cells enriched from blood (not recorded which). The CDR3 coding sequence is TGCAGTGCTAGATGGGAGGGCTACACCTTC. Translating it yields CSARWEGYTF.